This T cell receptor beta chain was obtained from a study of vaccination effects on CD4 cells after COVID-19. Cells that had been cultured for less than eleven days were the source of isolated CD4+ T cells. All study participants received two doses of BNT162b2 or mRNA-1273 vaccine. The assay was immunoSEQ multiplex PCR, and TCRdb's table has in-frame clones only and misses some. The table includes 9,000 or so clones, under 80% detected once. Comments on this clone: The target antigen is unknown.

Germline loops: CDR1 MNHEY, CDR2 SVGEGT. Trimming cost V 2 bases and J 4 bases, with 9 bases left between them. This CDR3 has 13 residues. Overall study results and limits: Only a few convalescent patients and no early post-infection timepoints featured in the study. Marked contraction was observed in infection-induced and vaccine-induced clones late after vaccination.

Sequenced here: CD4+ T cells from PBMCs cultured without peptide, sampled after COVID-19 vaccination. This sequence originates from a human donor who received a COVID-19 vaccine. The V gene is TRBV6-2 or TRBV6-3, the J gene TRBJ2-7; D remains ambiguous. The CDR3 region has the DNA TGTGCCAGCAGTTACGCTCACAGTTACGAGCAGTACTTC. Translated, it gives CASSYAHSYEQYF.